This T cell receptor (beta chain) was found in a study of cytomegalovirus exposure and HLA in healthy donors (TCRdb year 2017). With regard to the full study: In an earlier analysis of under 600 of the donors, 276 Gb of sequence data and some 100 million unique TCR beta sequences from 150 million to 200 million T cells were reported. An early release that covered roughly 600 HLA-typed donors contained about 300 gigabases of sequencing data and 85 million to 100 million unique TCR sequences. Among the roughly 400 genotyped donors, around 81% belonged to the genetic ancestry cluster associated with self-reported Caucasian donors. The aim of the study was to test whether cataloging public T cell receptors could identify signatures of past pathogen exposure. Using immunosequencing, the study profiled T cell repertoires from some 670 subjects and related those repertoires to cytomegalovirus serostatus. A separate validation cohort of about 110 different subjects was used in addition to the approximately 670-subject first cohort. High-throughput TCR immunosequencing, statistical association of individual TCRs with disease status, and machine learning were combined to predict cytomegalovirus infection status. A later analysis re-analyzed previously published TCR beta repertoires from roughly 690 donors and added high-resolution HLA genotyping to study TCR occurrence patterns. The later analysis used no new phenotypic data to find candidate immune exposures, relying instead on TCR beta sequences and their occurrence across donors. In an earlier analysis of 587 of the donors, high-throughput TCR beta sequencing was used to judge whether each TCR beta V gene segment behaved as functional or pseudogenic. Donor age, sex, ethnicity and CMV serostatus were compiled alongside the repertoire data. Genome-wide SNP genotypes for about 65% of the roughly 700 donors were used in a later genetic analysis, which treated that subset as a discovery cohort. Every repertoire in the discovery cohort had been generated on one and the same sequencing platform. HLA typing covered class I and class II loci at four-digit resolution. Typing coverage differed by locus: A, B, C, DRB1 and DQB1 were typed in roughly 620-630 donors, DQA1 in 522, DPA1 in around 600, and DPB1 in approximately 450. A few DR-DQ haplotypes were handled as single units for association and clustering because linkage in the cohort was strong. Across approximately 400 genotyped donors of the cohort, an average of approximately 240,000 unique TCR beta nucleotide sequences per donor were sequenced, and around 20% of those sequences were non-productive. General conclusions and limits of the study: In a later analysis, HLA-associated TCR beta chains were found to be more clonally expanded and to have lower generation probabilities than equally common non-associated chains. A later analysis found that most CMV-associated TCR beta chains appeared HLA-restricted, with HLA associations seemingly driven largely by CMV exposure. The earlier analysis of approximately 560 of the donors excluded some 15 rarely observed V segments, including chromosome 9 orphons, because counts were too low. In a later analysis, several top co-occurrence clusters were reported to appear linked to parvovirus B19, influenza, CMV and Epstein-Barr virus. The study gave a list of over 150 TCR beta chains associated with cytomegalovirus. Presence/absence analyses assumed roughly uniform sequencing depth across donors, an assumption that may not hold. Specific HLA alleles were associated with more than 15,000 TCR beta sequences at a false discovery rate of 0.05 in a later analysis. A further reported finding was that TCR beta sequences accurately predicted the HLA-A and HLA-B alleles for most subjects in the first cohort. The sequencing pipeline was judged likely to have produced a cluster of highly shared sequence variants as a technical artifact. A later genetic analysis reported fewer N-insertions in productive TCRs among donors in an Asian-associated ancestry cluster than the approximately 670-donor mean. Most TCR sequences were seen in very few donors, while some public TCRs were found in many individuals. Assigning TCR associations to individual alleles was difficult when HLA alleles, especially DR and DQ, strongly co-occurred. Immune exposure information for the cohort was limited to CMV serostatus. Broadly in line with IMGT annotations, most TCR beta V segments showed up in productive rearrangements about 90% or about 30% of the time in an earlier analysis of 587 of the donors. Cytomegalovirus status was reported to be diagnosed by the classifier with high specificity and sensitivity in both the original and validation cohorts. Because some donors lacked HLA typing at each locus, the association tests relied only on the typed subset. The cohort was sequenced for TCR beta chains only, and without alpha or paired-chain data the features that could be detected were limited. Linkage disequilibrium might explain the correlated functional status among segregating V segments, but an unknown experimental factor could not be ruled out. The authors suggested that the approach could potentially be generalized to other disease states and immunological phenotypes. A later genetic analysis associated a missense DCLRE1C variant with V-gene and J-gene trimming of TCR beta chains, and an independent cohort replicated the association. According to a later analysis, TCR association rates differed among HLA loci, with DRB1 alleles showing the most associated TCRs and HLA-C alleles showing the fewest. In vitro tests confirmed that a few of the cytomegalovirus-associated TCR beta chains recognize cytomegalovirus antigens.

The cohort comprised approximately 700 healthy bone marrow donors. At the time of sampling, every cohort member was nominally healthy, though immune exposures that went unrecorded were likely present. The donor was CMV seronegative and belonged to the group of around 400 seronegative cohort members. Every donor gave a peripheral blood sample, and the peripheral blood mononuclear cells from that sample were used for TCR beta sequencing. Genomic DNA was extracted from the blood cell samples with the Qiagen DNeasy Blood Extraction Kit. Regarding this clone: This clone's antigen is unknown. No quality values exist for individual bases; no much larger clone is one base distant.

Library construction relied on the immunoSEQ multiplex PCR assay. For the multiplex PCR, a mixture combining 60 forward primers for TCR Vbeta segments and 13 reverse primers for TCR Jbeta segments was used. A multiplex PCR assay on genomic DNA amplified the CDR3 region of rearranged TCR beta genes. The amplified TCR beta libraries were sequenced on the Illumina HiSeq System as 87-base-pair reads. The paper's processing steps were these. A later analysis tallied 75 million to 95 million unique TCR beta chains across the 640 or so repertoires, and around 9.9 million of those chains were shared by two or more donors. To remove PCR and sequencing errors, raw reads were error-corrected and collapsed into unique sequences using a nearest-neighbor algorithm that merged closely related sequences. CDR3 sequences were aligned to IMGT reference sequences to assign V, D and J gene segments. Each retained sequence needed at least a six-nucleotide match to both a V gene segment and a J gene segment. Rearrangements were classified as productive when the CDR3 lacked stop codons and remained in frame with V and J, and all other rearrangements were classified as non-productive. CDR3 was defined according to IMGT convention as the region running from the second conserved V-encoded cysteine to the conserved J-encoded phenylalanine. In an earlier analysis of more than 550 of the donors, sequences lacking an unambiguous match to a single V gene segment were excluded. An earlier analysis of some 500 of the donors classified V segments as functional when productive rearrangements were above 56.7% and as segregating when the standard deviation between donors was above 5%. To diagnose cytomegalovirus status from the catalog of TCR beta chain sequences, a statistical classification framework was built. In a later analysis, V and J genes were assigned by comparing TCR nucleotide sequences against IMGT/GENE-DB human TR gene sequences. The TCRdist pipeline was used in a later analysis to assign CDR3 sequences and most-parsimonious VDJ recombination scenarios. In a later analysis, each TCR beta chain was defined by its CDR3 amino acid sequence together with its V-gene family, and reads lacking a unique V-gene family were excluded. To address suspected cross-contamination and a sequencing artifact, a later analysis removed 450 to 700 highly shared, low-generation-probability nucleotide sequences. In a later analysis, a clonal expansion index was calculated for each public chain from normalized within-repertoire ranks of inferred template counts. In a later analysis, generation probabilities were computed with a VDJ recombination model fitted to out-of-frame rearrangements, and the resulting probabilities were checked against IGoR. Hypergeometric tests were used in a later analysis to score TCR-TCR, TCR-HLA and TCR-CMV co-occurrence, with a repertoire-size bias correction applied to the TCR pairs. To estimate false discovery rates, a later analysis permuted the HLA or CMV assignments 20 times. A later analysis grouped co-occurring TCRs with DBSCAN, adding TCRdist sequence similarity when clustering within HLA-allele-positive subsets. Repertoires with fewer than 30,000 or more than 120,000 public chains, plus five repertoires with anomalous nucleotide sharing, were excluded from co-occurrence clustering. TCRdb took over this immuneACCESS table, retaining in-frame rearrangements with V and J assigned. Such tables are incomplete; in checked studies, under half of the missing clones stem from an unresolved V gene, and the remainder is unexplained. V, J and clone size are taken as reported in that table, and D and trimming were inferred from the DNA itself. The sample contains 60,000 or so clones, about 85% of them found a single time. Around 10% of the sample rests with the top ten.

This clonotype was obtained from a female donor in good health and CMV-seronegative. Sequencing was performed on PBMCs.

Read as DNA, the sequence is TGCGCCAGCAGCCAGGGCTCGGGGACTAGCGGGGCGAATGAGCAGTTCTTC. The translation is CASSQGSGTSGANEQFF. Recombination joined TRBV4-3 with TRBJ2-1; 13 central bases correspond to TRBD2. After removal of 3 bases from V and 7 bases from J, the junction retains 9 bases not matched to a gene. The CDR3 measures 17 amino acids from cysteine to phenylalanine. Only the CDR3 DNA stays, 51 bases, in frame from base 1. CDR1 LGHNA and CDR2 YSLEER were looked up in the germline V gene.